In this sample, the clone carrying this T cell receptor (beta chain) turned up a few times. Antigen unknown. PCR employed 60 Vbeta and 13 Jbeta primers. The data were produced by immunoSEQ multiplex PCR, yet TCRdb's version contains in-frame clones alone and is incomplete. The sample lists 150,000 to 160,000 clones; 70% to 85% were seen once. The sample is drawn from a study of cytomegalovirus exposure and HLA in healthy donors. Notes on the study in general: The study found most TCR sequences rare, yet found some public TCRs in many donors.

Material for sequencing was PBMCs. This sequence originates from a man aged 30-40 years in good health and CMV-seronegative.

Here the CDR3 reads CASSQELTSGPETQYF. The CDR3 DNA is TGTGCCAGCAGCCAAGAACTTACTAGCGGGCCGGAGACCCAGTACTTC. The chain joins TRBV4-2 to TRBJ2-5; 9 nucleotides match TRBD2. The CDR3 spans 16 residues. The germline V gene has CDR1 LGHNA and CDR2 YNFKEQ. Trimming removed 0 bases from V and 5 bases from J; junction bases left unmatched: 7.